These 12 T cell receptor beta chains were all obtained from the same sample, sequenced in a study of T-cell memory formation after mild COVID-19. Each CDR3 protein gets one entry after TCRdb re-called the 5' RACE reads with MiXCR. The repertoire consists of hundreds of thousands of distinct CDR3 sequences, with around 15% occurring once and the leading ten covering approximately 23%. Sample: PBMCs or a T cell subset sorted from them (not recorded which). The receptors derive from a man between 18 and 29 years old who had mild COVID-19 (a few samples of this study predate the infection). Cell type and time point are not known.

This clonotype appeared a few times. The J gene is TRBJ1-3, the V gene TRBV25-1; tentatively, D is TRBD1 (6 bases). V was shortened by 6 bases and J by 1 base, with 13 bases between the two germline ends. The CDR3 length is 15 residues. Germline V lookup: CDR1 MGHDK, CDR2 SYGVNS. DNA of the CDR3: TGTGCCAGCAGCAGCCCAGGGGCGTCTGGAAACACCATATATTTT. Amino acids: CASSSPGASGNTIYF.

The CDR3 nucleotides are TGTGCCAGCACCCCGGACGCTGGCTCCTACGAGCAGTACGTC. It translates to CASTPDAGSYEQYV. This chain links TRBV4-2 with TRBJ2-7; D gene uncertain. Trimming shortened V by 7 bases and J by 0 bases, and 13 bases separated the two germline ends. This CDR3 spans 14 amino acids. From germline, CDR1 is LGHNA and CDR2 YNFKEQ.

This clonotype was found many times. The rearrangement joins TRBV7-3 to TRBJ2-3, with 10 positions matching TRBD1. With V trimmed by 5 bases and J by 6 bases, 5 bases remained unmatched. Germline CDR1 reads SGHTA; CDR2 reads FQGTGA. The CDR3 is 14 residues long. The CDR3 DNA sequence: TGTGCCAGCAGCCCCAGGGACAGGGGTGATACGCAGTATTTT. This translates into CASSPRDRGDTQYF.

The chain joins TRBV5-1 to TRBJ2-1; no reliable D call. V lost 4 bases to trimming and J lost 6 bases, with 11 bases between them. This CDR3 comprises 13 residues. The germline CDR1 and CDR2 sequences are SGHRS and YFSETQ. CDR3 in amino acids: CASSPYTINEQFF. The CDR3 region has the DNA TGCGCCAGCAGCCCCTATACAATCAATGAGCAGTTCTTC.

The J gene is TRBJ1-2, the V gene TRBV10-3; no definite D call. Germline V lookup: CDR1 ENHRY, CDR2 SYGVKD. CDR3 length equals 13 residues. V was trimmed by 6 bases and J by 3 bases, leaving 11 bases between them. The CDR3 is CAIRDGGHYGYTF. CDR3 DNA sequence: TGTGCCATCAGGGACGGAGGTCACTATGGCTACACCTTC.

This clonotype was seen only a few times. This rearrangement joins TRBV7-6 to TRBJ2-1; the match to TRBD1 covers 9 bases. CDR1 and CDR2 from the germline V gene are SGHVS and FNYEAQ. The trim removed 6 bases at V and 4 bases at J, leaving 7 bases unmatched. CDR3 size: 15 residues. CDR3 loop: CASSSGTGIYNEQFF. DNA of the CDR3: TGTGCCAGCAGTTCCGGGACAGGGATTTACAATGAGCAGTTCTTC. Filled out from reference TRBV7-6 and TRBJ2-1, the complete variable domain reads GAGVSQSPRYKVTKRGQDVALRCDPISGHVSLYWYRQALGQGPEFLTYFNYEAQQDKSGLPNDRFSAERPEGSISTLTIQRTEQRDSAMYRCASSSGTGIYNEQFFGPGTRLTVL.

This clonotype has just a few counts. The rearrangement uses TRBV4-3 and TRBJ2-4; D ambiguous. The V end was cut by 8 bases, the J end by 2 bases, with 13 bases between. The germline V gene has CDR1 LGHNA and CDR2 YSLEER. The CDR3 has 14 amino acids. The CDR3 DNA reads TGCGCCAGCGCATCGTCGGAGTCCAAAAACATTCAGTACTTC. Translating it yields CASASSESKNIQYF.

This clonotype was observed at least ten times. The chain uses TRBV27 and TRBJ1-5, with unresolved D. CDR3 length: 13 residues. Between the trimmed V and J ends, which lost 3 bases and 2 bases, there was a span of 5 bases. CDR1 and CDR2 from the germline V gene are MNHEY and SMNVEV (reference sequence). CDR3 nucleotide sequence: TGTGCCAGCAGTTTCGGGGGCAATCAGCCCCAGCATTTT. Its protein is CASSFGGNQPQHF.

The chain links TRBV6-5 to TRBJ2-7; 10 bases fit TRBD1. Germline CDR1 reads MNHEY; CDR2 reads SVGAGI. The CDR3 consists of 13 residues. The J segment lost 2 bases and the V segment lost 10 bases, leaving 5 bases of the junction unmatched. This CDR3 is CATVGQGAYEQYF. The CDR3 coding sequence is TGTGCCACCGTCGGACAGGGGGCCTACGAGCAGTACTTC.

Ten or more counts support this clonotype. This rearrangement joins TRBV7-2 to TRBJ2-7, with D perhaps TRBD2 (5 bases). Trimming took 1 base from V and 4 from J, leaving 14 bases between them. This CDR3 has 15 amino acids. Germline V lookup: CDR1 SGHTA, CDR2 FQGNSA. CDR3 amino acids: CASSLDTGFRYEQYV. CDR3 bases: TGTGCCAGCAGCTTAGATACGGGGTTCCGGTACGAGCAGTACGTC.

This clonotype was counted many times. The chain links TRBV7-2 to TRBJ2-3; D unclear. Germline lookup yields CDR1 SGHTA and CDR2 FQGNSA. V lost 7 bases to trimming and J lost 2 bases, with 13 bases between them. The CDR3 loop spans 14 amino acids. CDR3 region: CASISSRATDTQYF. The CDR3 coding sequence is TGTGCCAGCATAAGTTCTCGGGCCACAGATACGCAGTATTTT.

This rearrangement joins TRBV12-3 or TRBV12-4 to TRBJ1-1; TRBD1 matches 7 bases. Trimming removed 5 bases from V and 5 bases from J; junction bases left unmatched: 5. CDR3 length: 13 residues. In DNA, the CDR3 is TGTGCCAGCAGTGGACAGGTACGGACTGAAGCTTTCTTT. It codes for CASSGQVRTEAFF.